Included here is one T cell receptor (beta chain) sequence, with context. These data are taken from a study of blood T cell repertoires in COVID-19. In the study overall: The samples span acute and convalescent COVID-19 from the United States, Italy and Spain. PBMCs, B-cell-depleted T cells, or T cells provided the cDNA or gDNA that made up the material.

The junction had 2 bases not matched to a gene; V was cut back by 2 bases and J by 3 bases. The CDR3 consists of 15 residues. Germline assignment: CDR1 LNHNV and CDR2 YYDKDF (reference sequence). Participants were aged 18 to 89 years from roughly 25 US areas. Original methodology: Researchers report that nucleated cell counts were estimated from reference gene primer amplification. TCRdb keeps only in-frame clones here, not all; method: immunoSEQ multiplex PCR. V, J and clone size are those of that table, while D and trimming were read from the DNA. The sample carries about 180,000 clones, over 75% recorded once.

The rearrangement joins TRBV15 to TRBJ2-1, with 9 nucleotides matching TRBD1. The sequence was obtained from a woman aged 45-59 years who had recovered from COVID-19. The specimen sequenced was PBMCs or T cells enriched from blood (not recorded which). The CDR3 DNA reads as TGTGCCACCAGCAGAACGACAGGGGGCTACAATGAGCAGTTCTTC. Its protein product is CATSRTTGGYNEQFF.